This is a list of T cell receptor beta chains from one sample in a study of shared clonotypes between healthy human individuals. The repertoire was sequenced with immunoSEQ multiplex PCR; TCRdb's copy has only in-frame clones and lacks some. This table holds about 1,800,000 clones, about 95% found once. The sample comprised naive CD8+ T cells sorted from blood. Receptors were obtained from a man aged 18 to 35 in good health. Each CDR3 is given with its conserved first and last residue. The D gene is left open where the match is weak.

D gene: .; V gene: TRBV6-5; J gene: TRBJ2-7; CDR3 protein: CASSYRENYEQYF
D gene: .; V gene: TRBV21-1; J gene: TRBJ1-5; CDR3 protein: CASSQRWTSNQPQHF
D gene: TRBD2; V gene: TRBV28; J gene: TRBJ2-7; CDR3 protein: CASTTVDERGFYEQYF
D gene: .; V gene: TRBV4-1; J gene: TRBJ1-2; CDR3 protein: CASSQVRLGPGDYGYTF
D gene: .; V gene: TRBV9; J gene: TRBJ1-1; CDR3 protein: CASSVDGRNTEAFF
D gene: .; V gene: TRBV11-1; J gene: TRBJ2-1; CDR3 protein: CASSPQDQDNEQFF
D gene: .; V gene: TRBV11-2; J gene: TRBJ2-2; CDR3 protein: CASSFWGPDTGELFF
D gene: .; V gene: TRBV27; J gene: TRBJ1-6; CDR3 protein: CASSLTGSSPLHF
D gene: TRBD1; V gene: TRBV7-9; J gene: TRBJ1-4; CDR3 protein: CASSLEGAAGEQKLFF
D gene: .; V gene: TRBV5-4; J gene: TRBJ1-1; CDR3 protein: CASSLGDENTEAFF
D gene: .; V gene: TRBV19; J gene: TRBJ2-7; CDR3 protein: CASQSGQDYEQYF
D gene: .; V gene: TRBV5-4; J gene: TRBJ2-7; CDR3 protein: CASSISSGMGEQYF
D gene: .; V gene: TRBV11-2; J gene: TRBJ2-1; CDR3 protein: CASSHGYNEQFF
D gene: .; V gene: TRBV9; J gene: TRBJ2-3; CDR3 protein: CASSVYGVPTDTQYF
D gene: TRBD2; V gene: TRBV4-3; J gene: TRBJ2-1; CDR3 protein: CASSQTTSGILYEQFF
D gene: .; V gene: TRBV29-1; J gene: TRBJ2-3; CDR3 protein: CSVPQGIITDTQYF
D gene: TRBD1; V gene: TRBV28; J gene: TRBJ2-7; CDR3 protein: CASSLVGTGAYEQYF
D gene: .; V gene: TRBV5-1; J gene: TRBJ2-1; CDR3 protein: CASRFAPYNEQFF
D gene: TRBD1; V gene: TRBV6-5; J gene: TRBJ2-5; CDR3 protein: CASSFTGGMETQYF
D gene: .; V gene: TRBV9; J gene: TRBJ1-1; CDR3 protein: CASSVEGRNTEAFF
D gene: .; V gene: TRBV18; J gene: TRBJ2-7; CDR3 protein: CASSPGRDEQYF
D gene: TRBD2; V gene: TRBV5-1; J gene: TRBJ2-1; CDR3 protein: CASSPPTSGFSYNEQFF
D gene: .; V gene: TRBV5-6; J gene: TRBJ2-7; CDR3 protein: CASSLAGEITYEQYF
D gene: TRBD1; V gene: TRBV2; J gene: TRBJ2-1; CDR3 protein: CASSARGLGEQFF
D gene: .; V gene: TRBV7-9; J gene: TRBJ2-5; CDR3 protein: CASSGALQETQYF
D gene: .; V gene: TRBV27; J gene: TRBJ1-2; CDR3 protein: CASSRPGNYGYTF
D gene: TRBD1; V gene: TRBV7-9; J gene: TRBJ1-1; CDR3 protein: CASSLFDRGDTEAFF
D gene: .; V gene: TRBV7-6; J gene: TRBJ2-7; CDR3 protein: CASSSEPGQQGYEQYF
D gene: .; V gene: TRBV18; J gene: TRBJ1-1; CDR3 protein: CASSPPQGVNTEAFF
D gene: .; V gene: TRBV14; J gene: TRBJ1-1; CDR3 protein: CASSPGPTEAFF
D gene: .; V gene: TRBV11-2; J gene: TRBJ1-1; CDR3 protein: CASSLVSVTEAFF
D gene: .; V gene: TRBV11-2; J gene: TRBJ2-1; CDR3 protein: CASSLVMGQNEQFF
D gene: .; V gene: TRBV18; J gene: TRBJ2-7; CDR3 protein: CASSPKGDPDPYEQYF
D gene: TRBD1; V gene: TRBV6-1; J gene: TRBJ2-2; CDR3 protein: CASSPLTGAVGELFF
D gene: .; V gene: TRBV7-2; J gene: TRBJ2-7; CDR3 protein: CASSFPYSYEQYF
D gene: TRBD1; V gene: TRBV2; J gene: TRBJ2-7; CDR3 protein: CASSVGQGGYEQYF
D gene: .; V gene: TRBV27; J gene: TRBJ1-1; CDR3 protein: CASSLLADTEAFF
D gene: TRBD1; V gene: TRBV28; J gene: TRBJ1-6; CDR3 protein: CASSYRGQSPLHF
D gene: .; V gene: TRBV28; J gene: TRBJ2-2; CDR3 protein: CASSYGGTPGELFF
D gene: .; V gene: TRBV7-9; J gene: TRBJ2-1; CDR3 protein: CASSGRTASSYNEQFF
D gene: .; V gene: TRBV7-8; J gene: TRBJ2-5; CDR3 protein: CASSLLMALRQYQETQYF
D gene: .; V gene: TRBV28; J gene: TRBJ1-6; CDR3 protein: CASSERDSYNSPLHF
D gene: .; V gene: TRBV4-1; J gene: TRBJ2-7; CDR3 protein: CASSQVDGGANEQYF
D gene: TRBD1; V gene: TRBV28; J gene: TRBJ2-7; CDR3 protein: CASSPQQGRSDEQYF
D gene: .; V gene: TRBV4-3; J gene: TRBJ2-2; CDR3 protein: CASSQESAATGELFF
D gene: .; V gene: TRBV4-1; J gene: TRBJ2-7; CDR3 protein: CASSLEGRAYEQYF
D gene: TRBD2; V gene: TRBV27; J gene: TRBJ2-3; CDR3 protein: CASSLLTSGGISTDTQYF
D gene: TRBD2; V gene: TRBV9; J gene: TRBJ2-1; CDR3 protein: CASSENGGSSYNEQFF
D gene: .; V gene: TRBV15; J gene: TRBJ1-4; CDR3 protein: CATSRVRGALKELFF
D gene: TRBD2; V gene: TRBV4-1; J gene: TRBJ2-7; CDR3 protein: CASSQRLTSGSYEQYF
D gene: .; V gene: TRBV11-2; J gene: TRBJ2-7; CDR3 protein: CASSFGTGEAYEQYF
D gene: TRBD2; V gene: TRBV28; J gene: TRBJ2-1; CDR3 protein: CASSPSASGGQNEQFF
D gene: .; V gene: TRBV27; J gene: TRBJ2-1; CDR3 protein: CASSDGGGSYNEQFF
D gene: TRBD1; V gene: TRBV27; J gene: TRBJ1-3; CDR3 protein: CASSSSTGGLFGNTIYF
D gene: .; V gene: TRBV11-2; J gene: TRBJ2-7; CDR3 protein: CASSLVPRSPYEQYF